The 32 T cell receptor beta chains in this list originate from one sample, sequenced in a study of blood T cell repertoires in COVID-19. TCRdb's copy holds only in-frame clones and misses some; the assay was immunoSEQ multiplex PCR. The sample has over 200,000 clones, 70% to 90% seen once; the top ten hold 10% to 13%. The source material was PBMCs or T cells enriched from blood (not recorded which). Receptors originate from a man aged 30 to 39 who had recovered from COVID-19.

This clone was counted once. Within the sample, other DNA sequences also encode this same CDR3. The rearrangement uses TRBV18 and TRBJ1-4; 10 bases agree with TRBD1. Germline trimming cut 3 bases from V and 6 bases from J; bases unmatched to any gene: 4. The CDR3 spans 15 residues. Per germline, CDR1 KGHSH and CDR2 LQKENI. CDR3 amino acids: CASSPPGTGDEKLFF. In DNA, the CDR3 is TGTGCCAGCTCACCTCCCGGGACAGGGGATGAAAAACTGTTTTTT.

Only one count was recorded for this clone. The rearrangement joins TRBV5-1 to TRBJ1-2, with TRBD1 as a possible D gene (6 bases). The CDR3 totals 15 residues. With 2 bases removed from V and 4 bases from J, the gap between germline ends came to 15 bases. Germline-derived CDR1 and CDR2 are SGHRS and YFSETQ. The CDR3 DNA follows: TGCGCCAGCAGCTTAGGAGGACAGCAACTCTATGGCTACACCTTC. This gives the protein CASSLGGQQLYGYTF.

The chain combines TRBV7-9 with TRBJ2-3; TRBD2 matches 8 bases. With 1 base clipped from V and 2 bases from J, the junction kept 5 bases outside the gene matches. This CDR3 has 16 residues. Germline assignment: CDR1 SEHNR and CDR2 FQNEAQ (reference sequence). The CDR3 DNA reads as TGTGCCAGCAGCTTAGGTAGCGGGACCCTCACAGATACGCAGTATTTT. This encodes CASSLGSGTLTDTQYF. The full variable domain, with the rest looked up from reference TRBV7-9 and TRBJ2-3, is DTGVSQNPRHKITKRGQNVTFRCDPISEHNRLYWYRQTLGQGPEFLTYFQNEAQLEKSRLLSDRFSAERPKGSFSTLEIQRTEQGDSAMYLCASSLGSGTLTDTQYFGPGTRLTVL.

The chain couples TRBV30 to TRBJ2-2; no clear D. Germline V lookup: CDR1 GTSNPN, CDR2 SVGIG (reference sequence). V was pared by 2 bases and J by 5 bases, with 9 bases between. The CDR3 loop spans 13 amino acids. CDR3 coding DNA: TGTGCCTGGAGTCCCACATCTACCGGGGAGCTGTTTTTT. Encoded protein: CAWSPTSTGELFF.

This clone was observed a single time. The rearrangement links TRBV27 to TRBJ2-5; D is perhaps TRBD2 (7 bases). The CDR3 length is 14 residues. Trimming removed 9 bases at V and 5 bases at J, with 19 bases between. The germline gives CDR1 MNHEY, CDR2 SMNVEV (reference sequence). The CDR3 DNA is TGTGCCAGTTCGCCCGGGGGGCGCTCGGAGACCCAGTACTTC. Protein product: CASSPGGRSETQYF.

The chain employs TRBV12-3 or TRBV12-4 and TRBJ2-5; possible D gene TRBD2, 5 bases. Trimming left V 8 bases short and J 4 bases short, with 14 bases between. The CDR3 is 13 residues long. The CDR3 DNA sequence: TGTGCCAGCTCAAGAACTAGTCGAGAGACCCAGTACTTC. Translation: CASSRTSRETQYF.

This chain joins TRBV7-2 and TRBJ1-2; TRBD1 is a possible D gene (6 bases). Germline V lookup: CDR1 SGHTA, CDR2 FQGNSA. Trimming stripped 1 base from V and 4 bases from J, with 10 bases between. The CDR3 is 14 amino acids. CDR3 nucleotides: TGTGCCAGCAGCTTAGGGTCACAGGGCTATGGCTACACCTTC. Protein: CASSLGSQGYGYTF. Filled out from reference TRBV7-2 and TRBJ1-2, the complete variable domain reads GAGVSQSPSNKVTEKGKDVELRCDPISGHTALYWYRQSLGQGLEFLIYFQGNSAPDKSGLPSDRFSAERTGGSVSTLTIQRTQQEDSAVYLCASSLGSQGYGYTFGSGTRLTVV.

The sample holds a few counts of this clone. This CDR3 reads CASRDGRAGYEQYF. The CDR3 region has the DNA TGTGCCAGCAGGGACGGGAGGGCCGGATACGAGCAGTACTTC. The chain has TRBV5-4 and TRBJ2-7; TRBD2 matches 8 bases. The CDR3 runs 14 residues. The V segment lost 5 bases and the J segment 4 bases; nucleotides outside the gene matches: 8. Germline lookup yields CDR1 SGHNT and CDR2 YYREEE (reference sequence).

This chain joins TRBV6-2 or TRBV6-3 and TRBJ1-5; 9 bases are a match to TRBD1. V lost 0 bases to trimming and J lost 6 bases; unmatched junction nucleotides: 6. The CDR3 totals 16 residues. CDR1 and CDR2 (germline): MNHEY, SVGEGT. The CDR3 spells CASSYSAGQGFQPQHF. For the CDR3, the DNA is TGTGCCAGCAGTTACTCGGCGGGACAGGGATTTCAGCCCCAGCATTTT.

CDR3: CASSAQGASETQYF. DNA for the CDR3: TGTGCCAGCAGCGCGCAGGGGGCTTCTGAGACCCAGTACTTC. The chain carries TRBV11-1 and TRBJ2-5, with 8 bases lining up with TRBD1. With 5 bases clipped from V and 5 bases from J, the junction kept 7 bases outside the gene matches. From germline, CDR1 is SGHAT and CDR2 FQDESV (reference sequence). This CDR3 comprises 14 residues.

The chain carries TRBV7-8 and TRBJ2-1, with TRBD2 matching over 10 bases. V lost 5 bases, J lost 5 bases, and 9 bases stayed unmatched. CDR3 length: 16 amino acids. CDR1 and CDR2 from the germline V gene are SGHVS and FQNEAQ. Here the CDR3 reads CASSLGAGGPNNEQFF. As DNA, the CDR3 is TGTGCCAGCAGCCTGGGAGCGGGAGGGCCAAACAATGAGCAGTTCTTC.

The V gene is TRBV6-5, the J gene TRBJ2-2, with D possibly matching TRBD1 (6 bases). The germline CDR1 and CDR2 sequences are MNHEY and SVGAGI. V was shortened by 6 bases and J by 1 base, with 6 bases between the two germline ends. The CDR3 loop spans 13 amino acids. In nucleotides, the CDR3 is TGTGCCAGCAGAGGGGGGAACACCGGGGAGCTGTTTTTT. Its translation: CASRGGNTGELFF.

The chain links TRBV2 to TRBJ2-1; 8 nucleotides agree with TRBD2. The CDR3 extends over 14 amino acids. V lost 7 bases, J lost 4 bases, and 6 bases stayed unmatched. CDR1 is SNHLY and CDR2 is FYNNEI in the germline V gene. CDR3 protein: CASTEKRGYNEQFF. CDR3 sequence (DNA): TGTGCCAGCACGGAAAAGCGGGGGTACAATGAGCAGTTCTTC.

The chain links TRBV15 to TRBJ2-7; TRBD1 agrees at 9 bases. Per the germline V gene, CDR1 is LNHNV and CDR2 is YYDKDF (reference sequence). V was pared by 0 bases and J by 12 bases, with 6 bases of the junction left unmatched. The CDR3 sequence is 13 residues long. CDR3 loop: CATSREGTGIGYF. CDR3 nucleotide sequence: TGTGCCACCAGCAGAGAGGGGACAGGGATCGGGTACTTC.

The chain uses TRBV7-8 and TRBJ1-5; D ambiguous. The germline V gene encodes CDR1 SGHVS and CDR2 FQNEAQ. Trimming cost V 2 bases and J 7 bases, with 9 bases left between them. This CDR3 spans 13 amino acids. Written as DNA, the CDR3 is TGTGCCAGCAGCTTACGGGAGGCACAGCCCCAGCATTTT. Amino acid sequence: CASSLREAQPQHF.

The chain has TRBV29-1 and TRBJ2-2; D is unclear. Germline loops: CDR1 SQVTM, CDR2 ANQGSEA. The CDR3 sequence is 13 residues long. The V gene lost 6 bases and the J gene lost 5 bases, with 13 bases spanning the gap. CDR3 DNA sequence: TGCAGCGTCCGGTCTGAGGTAACCGGGGAGCTGTTTTTT. It specifies CSVRSEVTGELFF.

The gene calls are TRBV10-3 and TRBJ1-1; D is uncertain. V dropped 2 bases and J dropped 0 bases, with 19 bases sitting between them. There are 18 residues in the CDR3. CDR1 ENHRY and CDR2 SYGVKD come from the germline V gene. CDR3 bases: TGTGCCATCAGTGAGGGAGGGTCGCAAGGCAGGTTGAACACTGAAGCTTTCTTT. This codes for CAISEGGSQGRLNTEAFF.

This sequence joins TRBV6-5 and TRBJ2-5; 8 nucleotides match TRBD2. The germline V gene encodes CDR1 MNHEY and CDR2 SVGAGI. Unmatched junction bases numbered 10, after V lost 2 bases and J lost 5 bases. The CDR3 spans 16 residues. CDR3 sequence reads: CASSYEGSGGGETQYF. CDR3 nucleotide sequence: TGTGCCAGCAGTTACGAGGGCAGCGGGGGTGGGGAGACCCAGTACTTC.

The chain has TRBV12-2 and TRBJ2-7; TRBD1 is the table's D call and was not checked against the DNA. TRBV12-2 is classified as a pseudogene. The CDR3 runs 15 residues. This chain's CDR3 is CASRSPDRVCYEQYF. The CDR3 DNA sequence: TGTGCAAGTCGCTCACCCGACAGGGTCTGCTACGAGCAGTACTTC.

The rearrangement uses TRBV7-6 and TRBJ2-1; D is undetermined. This CDR3 spans 15 amino acids. V was shortened by 5 bases and J by 7 bases, with 18 bases between the two germline ends. CDR1 and CDR2 from the germline V gene are SGHVS and FNYEAQ. The CDR3 here is CASSQTPYPENEQFF. The CDR3 nucleotides are TGTGCCAGCAGCCAAACCCCCTACCCGGAGAATGAGCAGTTCTTC.

The V gene is TRBV7-2, the J gene TRBJ2-7; a weak D match, TRBD1 (6 bases). This CDR3 is built from 15 residues. Trimming removed 0 bases from V and 3 bases from J, with 12 bases in between. Germline CDR1 SGHTA, CDR2 FQGNSA. CDR3 in amino acids: CASSLAGTNLYEQYF. The CDR3 DNA follows: TGTGCCAGCAGCTTAGCTGGGACAAACCTCTACGAGCAGTACTTC.

The chain combines TRBV12-3 or TRBV12-4 with TRBJ2-3; possibly TRBD2 for D (6 bases). The CDR3 loop spans 13 amino acids. The V end lost 3 bases, the J end lost 3 bases, and 7 bases lay between the germline ends. The CDR3 DNA reads as TGTGCCAGCAGTTTCGGGAGAACAGATACGCAGTATTTT. Translation gives CASSFGRTDTQYF.

V is TRBV5-1 and J is TRBJ2-2; 7 nucleotides align to TRBD1. Germline V lookup: CDR1 SGHRS, CDR2 YFSETQ. V was clipped by 4 bases and J by 1 base; unmatched bases: 16. The CDR3 loop spans 19 amino acids. The CDR3 sequence is CASSRGPQTGTENTGELFF. DNA for the CDR3: TGCGCCAGCAGCCGGGGACCACAAACCGGGACAGAGAACACCGGGGAGCTGTTTTTT.

The rearrangement joins TRBV28 to TRBJ2-5; 7 bases fit TRBD2. The CDR3 is made up of 16 amino acids. The germline V gene encodes CDR1 MDHEN and CDR2 SYDVKM. With 6 bases clipped from V and 5 bases from J, the junction kept 15 bases outside the gene matches. The chain's CDR3 is CASRKSGGGLSETQYF. CDR3 sequence (DNA): TGTGCCAGCAGAAAATCGGGAGGCGGTCTGTCGGAGACCCAGTACTTC.

Only one count was recorded for this clone. The chain recombines TRBV28 with TRBJ1-3, with 7 bases identical to TRBD1. V lost 10 bases, J lost 2 bases, and 14 bases stayed unmatched. Germline CDR1 and CDR2: MDHEN and SYDVKM. This CDR3 is built from 16 residues. For the CDR3, the DNA is TGTGCCACAACCTCCACACTCAGGGGGGCTGGAAACACCATATATTTT. Protein: CATTSTLRGAGNTIYF.

The gene calls are TRBV5-1 and TRBJ1-2, with 7 bases that match TRBD1. V shed 7 bases and J 3 bases; nucleotides not matched to a gene: 9. The CDR3 covers 14 residues. CDR1 SGHRS and CDR2 YFSETQ come from the germline V gene. The CDR3 region is CASREPGTDYGYTF. CDR3 nucleotides: TGCGCCAGCCGAGAACCGGGGACAGACTATGGCTACACCTTC.

The chain is built from TRBV29-1 and TRBJ2-5, with a weak D call TRBD2 (5 bases). Trimming stripped 5 bases from V and 4 bases from J, with 14 bases between. The CDR3 is 13 amino acids. Germline assignment: CDR1 SQVTM and CDR2 ANQGSEA. The CDR3 nucleotides are TGCAGCGTTAAAGGGAGCGGAGGAGAGACCCAGTACTTC. Amino acids: CSVKGSGGETQYF.

The rearrangement joins TRBV5-4 to TRBJ2-3; perhaps TRBD2 as D (5 bases). Germline CDR1 is SGHNT and CDR2 is YYREEE (reference sequence). V lost 5 bases, J lost 7 bases, and 20 bases lay in between. The CDR3 length is 15 residues. The CDR3 is CASSSGGGGDYTQYF. For the CDR3, the DNA is TGTGCCAGCAGTTCGGGTGGAGGCGGAGATTATACGCAGTATTTT.

J is TRBJ1-1 and V is TRBV4-3; D gene uncertain. Germline V lookup: CDR1 LGHNA, CDR2 YSLEER. V was pared by 0 bases and J by 4 bases, with 15 bases between. The CDR3 length is 16 residues. In nucleotides, the CDR3 is TGCGCCAGCAGCCAAGATCTAACGGGGTTGGGCACTGAAGCTTTCTTT. It translates to CASSQDLTGLGTEAFF.

The chain couples TRBV5-4 to TRBJ2-1; 9 bases map to TRBD2. The V segment lost 3 bases and the J segment 3 bases; nucleotides outside the gene matches: 7. The CDR3 is 16 amino acids. Per germline, CDR1 SGHNT and CDR2 YYREEE (reference sequence). This CDR3 is CASSSPLAGNYNEQFF. The CDR3 nucleotides are TGTGCCAGCAGCTCCCCTCTAGCGGGAAACTACAATGAGCAGTTCTTC.

The chain has TRBV10-1 and TRBJ2-7; the D gene is possibly TRBD2 (5 bases). There are 13 residues in the CDR3. Trimming removed 4 bases at V and 4 bases at J, with 11 bases between. Germline CDR1 WNHNN, CDR2 SYGVQD (reference sequence). CDR3 amino acids: CASSAAVRYEQYF. The DNA of the CDR3 is TGCGCCAGCAGTGCAGCGGTGAGGTACGAGCAGTACTTC.

The genes are TRBV6-6 and TRBJ2-2; 11 nucleotides line up with TRBD1. The CDR3 spans 17 residues. Germline loops: CDR1 MNHNY, CDR2 SVGAGI (reference sequence). V gave up 5 bases and J gave up 0 bases; unmatched junction bases: 5. The DNA for the CDR3 is TGTGCCAGCAGTCTTGAGGGACAGGGGGCGAACACCGGGGAGCTGTTTTTT. Translating it yields CASSLEGQGANTGELFF.